The clone carrying this T cell receptor (beta chain) showed up many times. What it recognizes is unknown. TCRdb re-called the reads through MiXCR, storing one row per CDR3 protein. The sample lists about 150,000 distinct CDR3 sequences, around 24% seen once, with over 9.5% in the top ten. The data derive from a study of T cell repertoires in cytomegalovirus infection. Whole-study context: Matching HLA type and CMV infection were both indicated by public TCR beta signatures.

Regarding the study as a whole: Within the response measured ex vivo, HLA-C-restricted CMV-specific TCR beta clonotypes were dominant. Carriage of CMV together with the relevant HLA was identifiable through cumulative public TCR beta family frequency.

The TCR sequence derives from a human donor in good health (CMV status not recorded). Some clones in this sample may be carry-over from other donors' samples. Source material: PBMCs.

CDR3 bases: TGTGCCAGCAGCCGTTCCTACACCGGGGAGCTGTTTTTT. The encoded protein is CASSRSYTGELFF. V gene TRBV7-2 combines with J gene TRBJ2-2; no definite D call. The V and J ends lost 5 bases and 3 bases respectively, with 7 bases between them. The CDR3 runs to 13 residues. The germline V gene has CDR1 SGHTA and CDR2 FQGNSA.